This is a list of T cell receptor beta chains from one sample in a study of identical twins. TCRdb re-called the 5' RACE reads with MiXCR, one entry per CDR3 protein. The data contain fewer than 350,000 distinct CDR3 sequences, more than 6.5% of them seen just once; the ten biggest clones take up around 2.1%. This sample also appeared in a second study, on yellow fever vaccine responses in identical twins.

The sample was memory (CD45RO+) T cells sorted from blood. The receptor set was obtained from a young woman in good health. Each CDR3 is given with its conserved first and last residue.

>TRBJ2-6|TRBV5-1
CASSLASGGASGANVLTF
>TRBJ2-3|TRBV27
CASKGLSTDTQYF
>TRBJ2-1|TRBV6-2/TRBV6-3
CASSYSGLSYNEQFF
>TRBJ2-2|TRBV7-3
CASSLQRVNTGELFF
>TRBJ2-7|TRBV12-3/TRBV12-4
CASSLQLAGIAYEQYF
>TRBJ2-5|TRBV5-1
CASQGGETQYF
>TRBJ1-1|TRBV7-2
CASSTGGSGVTEAFF
>TRBJ2-1|TRBV28
CASSLLAESYNEQFF
>TRBJ1-6|TRBV9
CASSATGQTNSPLHF
>TRBJ2-1|TRBV19
CASSLIAGPNEQFF
>TRBJ2-5|TRBV20-1
CSAFSGGAVETQYF
>TRBJ1-2|TRBV12-3/TRBV12-4
CASSLGPRVGYTF
>TRBJ2-7|TRBV20-1
CSARSSGGFYEQYF
>TRBJ1-6|TRBV12-3/TRBV12-4
CASSSDRNSPLHF
>TRBJ2-5|TRBV3-1
CASSQGSYSGLATQYF
>TRBJ1-6|TRBV6-5
CASSYGQGSSPLHF
>TRBJ2-2|TRBV7-9
CASSFGANTGELFF
>TRBJ2-3|TRBV7-2
CASSVKPSGISTDTQYF